These T cell receptor beta chains were read from a single sample in a study of vaccination and CD4 T cells after COVID-19. TCRdb passed the PCR reads through MiXCR, listing each CDR3 protein once. The table records around 26,000 distinct CDR3 sequences, around 50% of them present only once. The sequencing used CD4+ T cells from blood, collected about 7 months after SARS-CoV-2 vaccination. These TCRs come from a human donor who had recovered from COVID-19. CDR3s include the opening cysteine and the closing phenylalanine or tryptophan. The D gene is left open where the match is weak. A clone size is listed for some rows: how often the clone was seen (once, few, many), or a class if it is expanded.

TRBJ2-2	NA	TRBD1	TRBV7-2	CASSLFTGAGTGELFF	TGTGCCAGCAGCTTATTCACAGGGGCGGGCACCGGGGAGCTGTTTTTT
TRBJ1-5	medium-sized	NA	TRBV15	CATSRITRDQPQHF	TGTGCCACCAGCAGGATAACACGGGATCAGCCCCAGCATTTT
TRBJ2-3	NA	NA	TRBV12-3/TRBV12-4	CASSSSLGDTQYF	TGTGCCAGCAGTTCCTCCCTGGGAGATACGCAGTATTTT
TRBJ2-1	NA	TRBD1	TRBV10-3	CAISVGDRGGNEQFF	TGTGCCATCAGTGTGGGGGACAGGGGTGGGAATGAGCAGTTCTTC
TRBJ2-7	NA	NA	TRBV20-1	CSARGTAIKSSYEQYF	TGCAGTGCTAGAGGGACAGCCATAAAGAGCTCCTACGAGCAGTACTTC
TRBJ2-1	few	TRBD1	TRBV20-1	CSASRTGENEQFF	TGCAGTGCTAGCCGGACAGGGGAGAATGAGCAGTTCTTC
TRBJ2-1	NA	TRBD2	TRBV7-9	CASSLVGLAAGEQFF	TGTGCCAGCAGCTTAGTGGGGCTAGCGGCTGGTGAGCAGTTCTTC
TRBJ2-7	medium-sized	NA	TRBV28	CASGLTYEQYF	TGTGCCAGCGGACTGACCTACGAGCAGTACTTC
TRBJ1-6	NA	NA	TRBV5-1	CASSFTEGNSPLHF	TGCGCCAGCAGCTTTACAGAGGGTAATTCACCCCTCCACTTT
TRBJ2-3	NA	NA	TRBV10-1	CASSESMADPSTDTQYF	TGCGCCAGCAGTGAGTCGATGGCAGACCCTAGCACAGATACGCAGTATTTT
TRBJ2-7	few	TRBD1	TRBV27	CASSLFPGQGLYEQYF	TGTGCCAGCAGTTTATTTCCGGGACAGGGGTTGTACGAGCAGTACTTC
TRBJ2-6	NA	NA	TRBV6-1	CASSTGVTGANVLTF	TGTGCCAGCAGTACGGGAGTTACTGGGGCCAACGTCCTGACTTTC
TRBJ1-1	NA	NA	TRBV5-4	CASGRTEAGLEIEAFF	TGTGCCAGCGGTCGAACGGAGGCAGGGCTTGAGATTGAAGCTTTCTTT
TRBJ2-3	NA	NA	TRBV10-3	CAISPGPSRTDTQYF	TGTGCCATCAGTCCCGGGCCGTCCCGCACAGATACGCAGTATTTT
TRBJ2-7	few	NA	TRBV20-1	CSARDRQDRYEQYF	TGCAGTGCTAGAGATAGACAGGACCGATACGAGCAGTACTTC
TRBJ2-3	NA	TRBD1	TRBV7-8	CASSLPQGAKVSTNTQYF	TGTGCCAGCAGCTTACCTCAGGGGGCGAAGGTTAGCACAAATACGCAGTATTTT
TRBJ2-1	NA	NA	TRBV28	CASSLGTEQFF	TGTGCCAGCAGTCTCGGGACTGAGCAGTTCTTC
TRBJ1-2	NA	NA	TRBV7-2	CASSLATPGQTNYGYTF	TGTGCCAGCAGCTTAGCGACCCCTGGGCAGACTAACTATGGCTACACCTTC
TRBJ2-5	few	NA	TRBV7-2	CASSEGPMETQYF	TGTGCCAGCAGCGAGGGACCGATGGAGACCCAGTACTTC
TRBJ1-5	NA	NA	TRBV28	CASSISNQPQHF	TGTGCCAGCAGTATTTCGAATCAGCCCCAGCATTTT
TRBJ1-1	once	NA	TRBV6-2/TRBV6-3	CASSPFVTLGRTEAFF	TGTGCCAGCAGTCCCTTCGTCACCCTGGGGCGCACTGAAGCTTTCTTT
TRBJ2-7	NA	TRBD1	TRBV10-3	CAISNGQGISYEQYF	TGTGCCATCAGTAACGGACAGGGGATTTCCTACGAGCAGTACTTC
TRBJ1-2	few	TRBD1	TRBV15	CATSSGDRGDGYTF	TGTGCCACCAGCAGCGGGGACAGGGGGGATGGCTACACCTTC
TRBJ2-4	NA	NA	TRBV20-1	CSAPAGAWGAKNIQYF	TGCAGTGCTCCCGCCGGAGCCTGGGGAGCCAAAAACATTCAGTACTTC
TRBJ1-2	NA	NA	TRBV19	CASKPGVSIGGYTF	TGTGCCAGTAAGCCGGGGGTTAGTATCGGTGGCTACACCTTC
TRBJ2-4	NA	TRBD1	TRBV20-1	CSARDPITQGARNIQYF	TGCAGTGCTAGAGATCCAATCACTCAGGGGGCGCGAAACATTCAGTACTTC
TRBJ2-3	few	NA	TRBV15	CATSSRQPSEWTDTQYF	TGTGCCACCAGCTCCCGCCAACCTAGCGAGTGGACAGATACGCAGTATTTT
TRBJ2-7	once	TRBD2	TRBV18	CASSPQGLADSYEQYF	TGTGCCAGCTCACCCCAAGGACTAGCGGATTCCTACGAGCAGTACTTC
TRBJ1-2	few	TRBD1	TRBV28	CASSQPQGAYYGYTF	TGTGCCAGCAGTCAACCACAGGGGGCATACTATGGCTACACCTTC